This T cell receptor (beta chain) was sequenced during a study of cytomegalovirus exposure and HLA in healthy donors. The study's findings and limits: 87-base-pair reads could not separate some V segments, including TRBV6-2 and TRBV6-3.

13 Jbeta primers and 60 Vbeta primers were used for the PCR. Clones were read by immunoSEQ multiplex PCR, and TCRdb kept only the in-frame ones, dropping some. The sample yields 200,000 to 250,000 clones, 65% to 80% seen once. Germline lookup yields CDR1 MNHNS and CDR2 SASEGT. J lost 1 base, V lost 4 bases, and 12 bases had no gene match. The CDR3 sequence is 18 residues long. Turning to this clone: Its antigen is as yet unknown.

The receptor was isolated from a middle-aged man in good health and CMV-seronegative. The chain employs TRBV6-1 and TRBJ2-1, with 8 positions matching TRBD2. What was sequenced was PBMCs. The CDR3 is CASSGQWESGSSYNEQFF. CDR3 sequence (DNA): TGTGCCAGCAGTGGCCAATGGGAGAGCGGGAGTTCCTACAATGAGCAGTTCTTC.